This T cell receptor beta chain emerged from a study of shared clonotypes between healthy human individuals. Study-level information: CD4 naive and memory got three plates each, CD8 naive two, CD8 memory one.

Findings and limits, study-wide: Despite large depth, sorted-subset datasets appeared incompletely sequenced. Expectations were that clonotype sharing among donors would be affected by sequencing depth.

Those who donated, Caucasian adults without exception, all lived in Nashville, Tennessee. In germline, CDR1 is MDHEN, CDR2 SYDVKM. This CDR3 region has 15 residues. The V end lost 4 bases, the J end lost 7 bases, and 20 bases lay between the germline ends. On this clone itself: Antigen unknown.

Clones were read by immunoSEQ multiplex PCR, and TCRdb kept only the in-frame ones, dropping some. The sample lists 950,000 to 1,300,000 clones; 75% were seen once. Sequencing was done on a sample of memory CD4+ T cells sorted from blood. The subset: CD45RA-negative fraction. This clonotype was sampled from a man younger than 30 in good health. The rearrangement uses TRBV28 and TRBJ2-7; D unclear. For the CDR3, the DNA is TGTGCCAGCAGTTCACCGGCACCCCCTCCGAGTGAGCAGTACTTC. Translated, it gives CASSSPAPPPSEQYF.